Below, 14 T cell receptor beta chains from the same sample are listed, as sequenced in a study of cytomegalovirus exposure and HLA in healthy donors. With 60 Vbeta and 13 Jbeta primers, the PCR was carried out. Assay: immunoSEQ multiplex PCR; the TCRdb copy retains only in-frame clones and omits some. The sample has 150,000 to 200,000 clones; roughly 84% are singletons. Sequencing input: PBMCs. The origin of the receptors is a man aged 45 to 65 in good health and CMV-seropositive.

The gene calls are TRBV9 and TRBJ2-5; 14 positions match TRBD2. J lost 4 bases, V lost 3 bases, and 2 bases had no gene match. Germline V gives CDR1 SGDLS, CDR2 YYNGEE. The CDR3 loop spans 15 amino acids. The CDR3 here is CASSAGLAGAETQYF. Written as DNA, the CDR3 is TGTGCCAGCAGCGCGGGACTAGCGGGGGCAGAGACCCAGTACTTC.

The chain is built from TRBV15 and TRBJ2-5, with 7 bases identical to TRBD2. Germline lookup yields CDR1 LNHNV and CDR2 YYDKDF (reference sequence). This CDR3 contains 14 residues. With V trimmed by 1 base and J by 1 base, 0 bases remained unmatched. The CDR3 bases are TGTGCCACCAGCAGAGGCGGGGGCCAAGAGACCCAGTACTTC. It translates to CATSRGGGQETQYF.

The rearrangement links TRBV10-2 to TRBJ2-5, with 7 bases identical to TRBD1. The ends lost 4 bases at V and 5 bases at J; junction bases unmatched: 10. The CDR3 is 15 residues long. The germline V gene encodes CDR1 WSHSY and CDR2 SAAADI. CDR3 sequence reads: CASSGQGRRGETQYF. CDR3 nucleotide sequence: TGCGCCAGCAGTGGACAGGGTCGGAGAGGGGAGACCCAGTACTTC.

The chain uses TRBV18 and TRBJ2-5; TRBD2 aligns across 8 bases. This CDR3 spans 16 amino acids. V lost 2 bases and J lost 5; bases outside the gene matches: 10. Germline CDR1 reads KGHSH; CDR2 reads LQKENI. The CDR3 sequence: CASSPLVGTSSETQYF. CDR3 DNA: TGTGCCAGCTCACCATTGGTCGGGACTAGTTCGGAGACCCAGTACTTC.

This clone occurred once. The V gene is TRBV7-9, the J gene TRBJ1-1, with no clear D. Germline CDR1 is SEHNR and CDR2 is FQNEAQ (reference sequence). The CDR3 consists of 12 residues. The ends were cut back, 5 bases at V and 2 bases at J, with 6 bases in the middle. The CDR3 DNA reads TGTGCCAGCAGCCCCTCTAACACTGAAGCTTTCTTT. Amino acids: CASSPSNTEAFF.

This clone was counted a few times. The chain uses TRBV14 and TRBJ2-5, with D tentatively TRBD2 (6 bases). The CDR3 contains 15 residues. CDR1 is SGHDN, CDR2 FVKESK, per germline. V was cut by 4 bases and J by 2 bases, with 14 bases left in between. CDR3 coding DNA: TGTGCCAGCAGCCTCCTCACGGGACTTCAAGAGACCCAGTACTTC. Protein product: CASSLLTGLQETQYF. The entire variable domain, with the rest obtained from reference TRBV14 and TRBJ2-5, is as follows: EAGVTQFPSHSVIEKGQTVTLRCDPISGHDNLYWYRRVMGKEIKFLLHFVKESKQDESGMPNNRFLAERTGGTYSTLKVQPAELEDSGVYFCASSLLTGLQETQYFGPGTRLLVL.

The chain couples TRBV19 to TRBJ1-2; a possible D gene is TRBD1 (5 bases). Trimming removed 4 bases from V and 1 base from J, with 16 bases in between. Looked up from germline, CDR1 is LNHDA and CDR2 is SQIVND (reference sequence). The CDR3 loop spans 16 amino acids. The CDR3 loop is CASSTSSRAFNYGYTF. In nucleotides, the CDR3 is TGTGCCAGTAGTACTTCCTCCAGGGCCTTTAACTATGGCTACACCTTC.

The J gene is TRBJ1-2, the V gene TRBV5-4; 11 bases are shared with TRBD1. Germline lookup yields CDR1 SGHNT and CDR2 YYREEE (reference sequence). The CDR3 spans 13 residues. J gave up 5 bases and V 5 bases, and 2 bases lay outside the gene matches. CDR3: CASRRDRGYGYTF. The CDR3 DNA reads as TGTGCCAGCAGAAGGGACAGGGGGTATGGCTACACCTTC.

The rearrangement links TRBV6-5 to TRBJ2-7; the D gene is possibly TRBD2 (5 bases). The V gene's germline CDR1 is MNHEY and CDR2 SVGAGI. V gave up 4 bases and J gave up 0 bases, with 10 bases separating them. CDR3 size: 14 residues. CDR3 DNA sequence: TGTGCCAGCAGTTGGACTGAGAACTCCTACGAGCAGTACGTC. Its translation is CASSWTENSYEQYV.

V gene TRBV6-1 combines with J gene TRBJ2-1, with 14 bases matching TRBD2. V was clipped by 4 bases and J by 0 bases; unmatched bases: 11. Germline CDR1 is MNHNS and CDR2 is SASEGT. This CDR3 has 20 residues. The CDR3: CASSAGLAGGLLSSYNEQFF. The CDR3 DNA reads as TGTGCCAGCAGTGCCGGACTAGCGGGAGGTCTTTTGAGCTCCTACAATGAGCAGTTCTTC.

This chain uses TRBV28 with TRBJ2-7, with 10 bases that match TRBD1. There are 16 residues in the CDR3. With 4 bases clipped from V and 4 bases from J, the junction kept 10 bases outside the gene matches. The germline V gene has CDR1 MDHEN and CDR2 SYDVKM. For the CDR3, the DNA is TGTGCCAGCAGTTCCCCGGGACAGGGGTTCGGATACGAGCAGTACTTC. Translating gives CASSSPGQGFGYEQYF.

This clone occurred a few times. The chain combines TRBV15 with TRBJ1-1; D gene uncertain. The CDR3 covers 13 residues. Germline values: CDR1 LNHNV, CDR2 YYDKDF (reference sequence). V was trimmed by 8 bases and J by 0 bases, leaving 10 bases between them. The CDR3 region has the DNA TGTGCCACCGGCTGGGCCCTGAACACTGAAGCTTTCTTT. Protein sequence: CATGWALNTEAFF.

This rearrangement joins TRBV9 to TRBJ1-1, with 7 bases fitting TRBD1. The CDR3 spans 14 residues. V lost 3 bases to trimming and J lost 3 bases; unmatched junction nucleotides: 5. The germline CDR1 and CDR2 sequences are SGDLS and YYNGEE. The CDR3 DNA reads TGTGCCAGCAGCGCACTCCAGGGGGACACTGAAGCTTTCTTT. Translated, it gives CASSALQGDTEAFF.

This clone was seen once. The chain couples TRBV5-1 to TRBJ2-5; maybe TRBD1 (5 bases). There are 13 residues in the CDR3. V dropped 4 bases and J dropped 3 bases, with 10 bases sitting between them. CDR1 and CDR2 from the germline V gene are SGHRS and YFSETQ. The CDR3 DNA reads TGCGCCAGCAGCAAAGGCAGGGAAGAGACCCAGTACTTC. This sequence encodes CASSKGREETQYF. The entire variable domain, with the rest obtained from reference TRBV5-1 and TRBJ2-5, is as follows: KAGVTQTPRYLIKTRGQQVTLSCSPISGHRSVSWYQQTPGQGLQFLFEYFSETQRNKGNFPGRFSGRQFSNSRSEMNVSTLELGDSALYLCASSKGREETQYFGPGTRLLVL.